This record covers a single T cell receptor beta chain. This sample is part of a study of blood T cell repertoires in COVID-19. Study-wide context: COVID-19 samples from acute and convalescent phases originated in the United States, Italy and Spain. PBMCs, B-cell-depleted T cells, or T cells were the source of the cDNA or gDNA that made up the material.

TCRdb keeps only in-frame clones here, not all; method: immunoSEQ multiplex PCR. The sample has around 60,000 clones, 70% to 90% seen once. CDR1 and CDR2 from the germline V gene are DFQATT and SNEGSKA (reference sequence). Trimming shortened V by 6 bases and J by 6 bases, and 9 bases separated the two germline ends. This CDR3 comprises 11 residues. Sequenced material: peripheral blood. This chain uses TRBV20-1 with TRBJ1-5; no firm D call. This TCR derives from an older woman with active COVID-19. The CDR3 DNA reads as TGCAGTGCGCAGGCGGGTCAGCCCCAGCATTTT. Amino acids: CSAQAGQPQHF.